This T cell receptor beta chain stems from a study of shared clonotypes between healthy human individuals. This clone was seen only once. The table came from immunoSEQ multiplex PCR; TCRdb's copy has only in-frame clones and leaves some out. This sample has about 2.3 million clones, with roughly 90% found just once. The CDR3 is made up of 15 amino acids. Germline values: CDR1 LNHDA, CDR2 SQIVND (reference sequence). The V end lost 4 bases, the J end lost 1 base, and 11 bases lay between the germline ends. Splitting of CD4+ cells produced CD45RA+ naive and CD45RA-negative memory subsets. Sequencing used naive CD4+ T cells from PBMCs. The sample's subset: CD45RA+ positively selected. The sequence derives from a man between 18 and 35 years old in good health. Some clones in this sample may be carry-over from other donors' samples. The chain joins TRBV19 to TRBJ2-1, with unresolved D. The DNA for the CDR3 is TGTGCCAGTAGTACACGACTGGTGTCCTACAATGAGCAGTTCTTC. Protein: CASSTRLVSYNEQFF.